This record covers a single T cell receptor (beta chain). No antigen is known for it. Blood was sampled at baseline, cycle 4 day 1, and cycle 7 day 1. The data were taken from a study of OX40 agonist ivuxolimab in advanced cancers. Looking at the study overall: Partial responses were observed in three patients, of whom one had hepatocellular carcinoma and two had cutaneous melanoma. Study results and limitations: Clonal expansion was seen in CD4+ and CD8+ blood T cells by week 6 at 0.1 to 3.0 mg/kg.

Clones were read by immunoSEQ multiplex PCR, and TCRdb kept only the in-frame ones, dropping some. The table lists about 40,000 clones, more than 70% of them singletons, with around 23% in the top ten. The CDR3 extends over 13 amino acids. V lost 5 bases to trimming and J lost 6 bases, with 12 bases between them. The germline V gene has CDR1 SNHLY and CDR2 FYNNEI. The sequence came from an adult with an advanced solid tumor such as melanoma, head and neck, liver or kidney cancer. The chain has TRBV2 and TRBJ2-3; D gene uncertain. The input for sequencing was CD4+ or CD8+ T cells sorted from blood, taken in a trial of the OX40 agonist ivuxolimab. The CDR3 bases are TGTGCCAGCAGTCTGTGGTTCGGGGATACGCAGTATTTT. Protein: CASSLWFGDTQYF.